This note documents a single T cell receptor beta chain sequence. Antigen: not known. The data were taken from a study of cytomegalovirus exposure and HLA in healthy donors. Notes on the study in general: The authors later linked a missense DCLRE1C variant to TCR beta V- and J-gene trimming. Later work associated approximately 17,000 TCR beta sequences with HLA alleles at 0.05 false discovery rate.

The CDR3 runs 17 residues. V lost 5 bases and J 2 bases, leaving 21 bases between the germline ends. Germline V gene sequence: CDR1 SGHAT, CDR2 FQDESV (reference sequence). PCR was performed using 60 Vbeta and 13 Jbeta primers. Repertoires were generated with immunoSEQ multiplex PCR, while TCRdb's copy carries only in-frame clones and drops some. The repertoire has about 43,000 clones, 51% of them found once; the top ten carry 5% to 6.5%. The sequence was collected from a man aged 55 to 69 in good health and CMV-seronegative. The gene calls are TRBV11-1 and TRBJ2-5; D possibly corresponds to TRBD1 (6 bases). Sequenced material: PBMCs. This chain's CDR3 is CASSPRSLTGLQETQYF. CDR3 DNA sequence: TGTGCCAGCAGCCCGCGGAGTTTGACAGGCCTTCAAGAGACCCAGTACTTC.